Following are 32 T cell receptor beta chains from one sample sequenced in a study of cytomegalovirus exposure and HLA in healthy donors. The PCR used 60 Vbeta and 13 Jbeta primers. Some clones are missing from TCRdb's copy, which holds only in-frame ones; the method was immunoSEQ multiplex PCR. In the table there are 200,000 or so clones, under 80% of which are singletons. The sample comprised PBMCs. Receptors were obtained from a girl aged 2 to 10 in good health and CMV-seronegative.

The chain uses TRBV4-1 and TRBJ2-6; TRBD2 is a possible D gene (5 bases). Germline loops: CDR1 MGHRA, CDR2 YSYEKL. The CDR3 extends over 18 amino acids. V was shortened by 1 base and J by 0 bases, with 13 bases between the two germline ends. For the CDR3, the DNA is TGCGCCAGCAGCCAAGGTCCGGGATATGGCTCTGGGGCCAACGTCCTGACTTTC. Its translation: CASSQGPGYGSGANVLTF.

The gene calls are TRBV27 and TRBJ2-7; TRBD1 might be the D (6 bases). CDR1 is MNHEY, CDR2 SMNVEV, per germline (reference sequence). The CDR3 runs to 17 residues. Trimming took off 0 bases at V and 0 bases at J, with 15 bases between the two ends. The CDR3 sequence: CASSLSASGVGSYEQYF. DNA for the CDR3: TGTGCCAGCAGTTTATCCGCATCAGGGGTTGGCTCCTACGAGCAGTACTTC.

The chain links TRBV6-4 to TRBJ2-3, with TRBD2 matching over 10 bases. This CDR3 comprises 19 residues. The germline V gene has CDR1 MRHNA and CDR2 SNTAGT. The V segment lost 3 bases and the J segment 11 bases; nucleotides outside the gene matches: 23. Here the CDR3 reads CASSETVPTGLAPLDEQYF. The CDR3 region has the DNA TGTGCCAGCAGTGAGACGGTGCCCACGGGACTAGCGCCCTTGGACGAGCAGTATTTT.

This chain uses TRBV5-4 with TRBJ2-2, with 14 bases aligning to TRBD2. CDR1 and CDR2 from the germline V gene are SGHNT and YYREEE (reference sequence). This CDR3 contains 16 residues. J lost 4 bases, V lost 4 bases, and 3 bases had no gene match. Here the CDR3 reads CASSIGLAGGTGELFF. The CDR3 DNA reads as TGTGCCAGCAGCATCGGACTAGCGGGGGGCACCGGGGAGCTGTTTTTT.

The CDR3 spells CASSIRGTVRSTNEKLFF. The DNA for the CDR3 is TGTGCCAGTAGTATAAGGGGGACCGTGCGTTCAACTAATGAAAAACTGTTTTTT. The chain joins TRBV19 to TRBJ1-4; possibly TRBD1 for D (6 bases). Trimming removed 2 bases from V and 0 bases from J, with 16 bases in between. Per the germline V gene, CDR1 is LNHDA and CDR2 is SQIVND (reference sequence). This CDR3 has 18 amino acids.

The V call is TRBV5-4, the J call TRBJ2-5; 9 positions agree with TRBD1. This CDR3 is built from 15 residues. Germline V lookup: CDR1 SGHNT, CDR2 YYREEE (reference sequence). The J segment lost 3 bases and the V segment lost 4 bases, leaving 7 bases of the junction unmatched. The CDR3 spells CASSRDRVGEETQYF. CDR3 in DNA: TGTGCCAGCAGCCGGGACAGGGTAGGGGAAGAGACCCAGTACTTC.

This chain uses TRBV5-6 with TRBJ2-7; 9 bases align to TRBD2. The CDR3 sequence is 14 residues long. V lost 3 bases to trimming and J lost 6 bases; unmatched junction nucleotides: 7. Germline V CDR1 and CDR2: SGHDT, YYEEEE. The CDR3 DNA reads TGTGCCAGCAGCTCACCTCCGACTAGCGGCGAGCAGTACTTC. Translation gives CASSSPPTSGEQYF.

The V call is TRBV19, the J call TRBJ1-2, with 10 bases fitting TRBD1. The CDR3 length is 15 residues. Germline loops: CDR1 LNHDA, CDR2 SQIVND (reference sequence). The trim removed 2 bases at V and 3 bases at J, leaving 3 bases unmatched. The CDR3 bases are TGTGCCAGTAGTATACCGGGACAGGGGCACTATGGCTACACCTTC. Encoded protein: CASSIPGQGHYGYTF.

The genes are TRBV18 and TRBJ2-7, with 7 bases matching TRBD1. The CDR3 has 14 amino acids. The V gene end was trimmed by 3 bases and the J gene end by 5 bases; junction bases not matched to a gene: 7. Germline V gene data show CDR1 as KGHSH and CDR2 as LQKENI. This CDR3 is CASSPLLTGNEQYF. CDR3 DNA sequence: TGTGCCAGCTCACCCCTGTTGACAGGGAACGAGCAGTACTTC.

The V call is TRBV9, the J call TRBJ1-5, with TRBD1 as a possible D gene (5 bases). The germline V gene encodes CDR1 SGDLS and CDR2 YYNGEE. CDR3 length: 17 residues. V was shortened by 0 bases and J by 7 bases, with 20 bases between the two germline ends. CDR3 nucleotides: TGTGCCAGCAGCGTAGCTCAGAAACAGGTCTGTAGGCAGCCCCAGCATTTT. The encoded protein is CASSVAQKQVCRQPQHF.

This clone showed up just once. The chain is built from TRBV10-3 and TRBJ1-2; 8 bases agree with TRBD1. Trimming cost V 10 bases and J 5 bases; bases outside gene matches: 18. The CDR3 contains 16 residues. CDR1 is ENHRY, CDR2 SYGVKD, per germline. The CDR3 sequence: CATTPTADRAVYGYTF. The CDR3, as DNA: TGTGCCACCACCCCAACGGCGGACAGGGCGGTTTATGGCTACACCTTC.

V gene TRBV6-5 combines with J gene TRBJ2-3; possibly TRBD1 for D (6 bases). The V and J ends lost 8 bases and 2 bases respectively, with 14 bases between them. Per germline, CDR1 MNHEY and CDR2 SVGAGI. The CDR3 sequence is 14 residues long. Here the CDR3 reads CASLGAGTTDTQYF. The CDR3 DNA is TGTGCCAGCCTGGGGGCAGGGACCACAGATACGCAGTATTTT.

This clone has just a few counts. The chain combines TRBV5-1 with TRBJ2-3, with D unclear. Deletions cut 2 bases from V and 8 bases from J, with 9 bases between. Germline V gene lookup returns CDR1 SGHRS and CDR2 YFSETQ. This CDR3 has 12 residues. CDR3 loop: CASSFNEATQYF. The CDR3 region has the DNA TGCGCCAGCAGCTTTAATGAAGCTACGCAGTATTTT.

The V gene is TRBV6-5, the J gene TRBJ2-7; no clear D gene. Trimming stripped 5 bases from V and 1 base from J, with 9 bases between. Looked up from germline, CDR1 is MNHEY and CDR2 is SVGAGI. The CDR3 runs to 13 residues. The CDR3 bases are TGTGCCAGCAGTCGCGTGAAATCCTACGAGCAGTACTTC. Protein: CASSRVKSYEQYF.

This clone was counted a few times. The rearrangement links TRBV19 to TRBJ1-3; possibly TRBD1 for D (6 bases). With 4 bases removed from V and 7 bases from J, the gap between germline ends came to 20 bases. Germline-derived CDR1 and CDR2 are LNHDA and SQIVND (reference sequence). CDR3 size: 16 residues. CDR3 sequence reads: CASSKDRTVTGNTIYF. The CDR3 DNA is TGTGCCAGTAGTAAAGATCGGACAGTAACGGGCAACACCATATATTTT.

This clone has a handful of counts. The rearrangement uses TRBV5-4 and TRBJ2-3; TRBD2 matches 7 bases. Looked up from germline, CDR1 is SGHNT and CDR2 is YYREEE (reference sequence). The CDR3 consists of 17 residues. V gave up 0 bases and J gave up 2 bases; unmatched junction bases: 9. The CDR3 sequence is CASSLVSGGFITDTQYF. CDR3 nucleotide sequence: TGTGCCAGCAGCTTGGTTTCCGGGGGGTTTATCACAGATACGCAGTATTTT.

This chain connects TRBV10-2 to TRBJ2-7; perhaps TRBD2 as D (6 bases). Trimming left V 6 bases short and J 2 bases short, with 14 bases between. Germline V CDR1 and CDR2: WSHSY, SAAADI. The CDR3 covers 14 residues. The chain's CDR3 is CASRRGTPPYEQYF. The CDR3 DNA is TGCGCCAGCAGGAGAGGGACTCCACCCTACGAGCAGTACTTC.

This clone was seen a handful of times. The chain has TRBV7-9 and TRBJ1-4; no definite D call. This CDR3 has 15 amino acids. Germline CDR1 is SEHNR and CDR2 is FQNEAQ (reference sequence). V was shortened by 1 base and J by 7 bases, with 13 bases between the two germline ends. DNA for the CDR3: TGTGCCAGCAGCTTAGAAGTCAGCCGGGGTGAAAAACTGTTTTTT. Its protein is CASSLEVSRGEKLFF.

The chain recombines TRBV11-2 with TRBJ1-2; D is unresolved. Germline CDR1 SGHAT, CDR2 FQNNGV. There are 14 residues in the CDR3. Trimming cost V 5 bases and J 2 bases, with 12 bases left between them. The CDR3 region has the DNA TGTGCCAGCAGCCGTCATACAGAGAACTATGGCTACACCTTC. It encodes CASSRHTENYGYTF.

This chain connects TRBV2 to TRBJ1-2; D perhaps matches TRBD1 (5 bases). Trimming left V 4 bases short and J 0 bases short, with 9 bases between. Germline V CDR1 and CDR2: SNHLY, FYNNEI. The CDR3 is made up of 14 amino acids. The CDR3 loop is CASSGQGTNYGYTF. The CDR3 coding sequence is TGTGCCAGCAGTGGGCAGGGCACTAACTATGGCTACACCTTC.

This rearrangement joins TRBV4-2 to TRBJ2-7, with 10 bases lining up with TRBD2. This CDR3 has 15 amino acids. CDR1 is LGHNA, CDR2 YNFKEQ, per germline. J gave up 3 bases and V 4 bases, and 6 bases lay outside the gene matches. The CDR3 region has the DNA TGTGCCAGCAGCCCCCGGACTAGCGGACGCTACGAGCAGTACTTC. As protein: CASSPRTSGRYEQYF.

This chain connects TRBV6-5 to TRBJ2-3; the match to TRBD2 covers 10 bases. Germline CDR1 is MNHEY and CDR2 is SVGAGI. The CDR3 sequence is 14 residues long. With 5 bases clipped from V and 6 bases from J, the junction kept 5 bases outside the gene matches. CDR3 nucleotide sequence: TGTGCCAGCAGTCAGAGCGGGGGGGTCGATACGCAGTATTTT. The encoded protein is CASSQSGGVDTQYF.

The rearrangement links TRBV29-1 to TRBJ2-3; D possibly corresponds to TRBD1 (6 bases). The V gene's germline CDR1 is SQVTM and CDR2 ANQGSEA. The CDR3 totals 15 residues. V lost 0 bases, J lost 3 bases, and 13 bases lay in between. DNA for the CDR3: TGCAGCGTTGAAGATCGGAGGCAGGGGACAGATACGCAGTATTTT. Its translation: CSVEDRRQGTDTQYF.

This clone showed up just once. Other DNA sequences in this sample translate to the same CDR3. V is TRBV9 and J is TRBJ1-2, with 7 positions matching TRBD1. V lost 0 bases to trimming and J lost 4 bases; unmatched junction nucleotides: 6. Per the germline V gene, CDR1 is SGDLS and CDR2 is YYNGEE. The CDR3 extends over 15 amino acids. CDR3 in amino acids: CASSVGTGVGYGYTF. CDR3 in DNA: TGTGCCAGCAGCGTAGGAACAGGGGTGGGCTATGGCTACACCTTC.

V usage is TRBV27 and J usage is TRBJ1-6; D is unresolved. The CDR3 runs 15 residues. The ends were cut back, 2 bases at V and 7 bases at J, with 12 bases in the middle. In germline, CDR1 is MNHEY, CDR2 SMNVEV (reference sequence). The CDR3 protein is CASSLGEVGNSPLHF. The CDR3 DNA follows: TGTGCCAGCAGTTTAGGGGAGGTTGGGAATTCACCCCTCCACTTT.

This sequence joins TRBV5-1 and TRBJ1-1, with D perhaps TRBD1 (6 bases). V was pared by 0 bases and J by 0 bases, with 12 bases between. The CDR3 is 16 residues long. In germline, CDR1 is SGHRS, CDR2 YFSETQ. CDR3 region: CASSLGVTGMNTEAFF. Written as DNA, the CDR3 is TGCGCCAGCAGCTTGGGAGTGACAGGTATGAACACTGAAGCTTTCTTT.

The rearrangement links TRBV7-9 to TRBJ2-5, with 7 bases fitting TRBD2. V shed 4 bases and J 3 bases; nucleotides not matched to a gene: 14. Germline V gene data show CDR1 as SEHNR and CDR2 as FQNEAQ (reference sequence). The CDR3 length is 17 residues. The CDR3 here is CASSSSYDWREKETQYF. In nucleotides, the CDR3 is TGTGCCAGCAGCTCATCGTACGATTGGCGGGAGAAAGAGACCCAGTACTTC. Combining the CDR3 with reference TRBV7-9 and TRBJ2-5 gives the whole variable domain DTGVSQNPRHKITKRGQNVTFRCDPISEHNRLYWYRQTLGQGPEFLTYFQNEAQLEKSRLLSDRFSAERPKGSFSTLEIQRTEQGDSAMYLCASSSSYDWREKETQYFGPGTRLLVL.

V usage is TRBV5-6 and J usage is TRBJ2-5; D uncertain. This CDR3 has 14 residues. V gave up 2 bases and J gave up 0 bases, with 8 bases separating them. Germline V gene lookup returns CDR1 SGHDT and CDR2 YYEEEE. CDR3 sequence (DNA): TGTGCCAGCAGCTTCGACTTGTACCAAGAGACCCAGTACTTC. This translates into CASSFDLYQETQYF.

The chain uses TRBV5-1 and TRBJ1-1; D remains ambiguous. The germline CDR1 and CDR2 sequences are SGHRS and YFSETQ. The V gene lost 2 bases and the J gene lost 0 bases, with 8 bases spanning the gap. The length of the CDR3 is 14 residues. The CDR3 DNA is TGCGCCAGCAGCTTCGAGGGAATGAACACTGAAGCTTTCTTT. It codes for CASSFEGMNTEAFF.

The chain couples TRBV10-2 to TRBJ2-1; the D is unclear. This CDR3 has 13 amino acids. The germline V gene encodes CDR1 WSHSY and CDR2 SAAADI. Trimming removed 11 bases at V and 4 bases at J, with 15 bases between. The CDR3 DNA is TGCGCCGCAGCTGGGCAGGTATACAATGAGCAGTTCTTC. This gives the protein CAAAGQVYNEQFF.

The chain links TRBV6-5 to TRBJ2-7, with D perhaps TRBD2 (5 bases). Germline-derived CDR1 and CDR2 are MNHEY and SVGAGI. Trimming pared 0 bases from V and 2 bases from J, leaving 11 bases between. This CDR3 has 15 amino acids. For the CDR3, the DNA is TGTGCCAGCAGTTACTCGCGAGCGGCTCCCTACGAGCAGTACTTC. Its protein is CASSYSRAAPYEQYF.

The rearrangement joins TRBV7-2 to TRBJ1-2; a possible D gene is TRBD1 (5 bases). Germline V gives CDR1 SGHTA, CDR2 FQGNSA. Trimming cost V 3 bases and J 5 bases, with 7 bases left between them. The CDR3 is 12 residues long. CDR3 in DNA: TGTGCCAGCAGCTTGACAGATTATGGCTACACCTTC. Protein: CASSLTDYGYTF.